The clone carrying this T cell receptor beta chain was picked up many times. The authors built TCR beta libraries using iRepertoire HTBI primers and Arm-PCR of CDR3 regions. Using its own MiXCR run on the multiplex PCR reads, TCRdb lists one record per CDR3 protein. The data contain around 450,000 distinct CDR3 sequences, 14% to 15% of them singletons. The source of the sample is a study of regulatory T cells in long-lasting Graves disease. This CDR3 is built from 14 residues. Germline V gene data show CDR1 as ENHRY and CDR2 as SYGVKD. V gave up 1 base and J gave up 9 bases, with 13 bases separating them. As for time point: newly diagnosed GD, antithyroid drugs for less than 3 months. Construction of the TCR library relied on RNA isolated from PBMCs. The same sample was also used in a study of T cells in Graves' hyperthyroidism and ophthalmopathy.

This sample comprised peripheral blood mononuclear cells (PBMCs), obtained at new diagnosis, from a patient treated with antithyroid drugs. This clonotype was sampled from a woman younger than 45 with Graves disease. The genes are TRBV10-3 and TRBJ1-5; tentatively, D is TRBD1 (6 bases). CDR3 in DNA: TGTGCCATCAGTGAGTTAAGGGGGGATCGGCCCCAGCATTTT. Its protein is CAISELRGDRPQHF.